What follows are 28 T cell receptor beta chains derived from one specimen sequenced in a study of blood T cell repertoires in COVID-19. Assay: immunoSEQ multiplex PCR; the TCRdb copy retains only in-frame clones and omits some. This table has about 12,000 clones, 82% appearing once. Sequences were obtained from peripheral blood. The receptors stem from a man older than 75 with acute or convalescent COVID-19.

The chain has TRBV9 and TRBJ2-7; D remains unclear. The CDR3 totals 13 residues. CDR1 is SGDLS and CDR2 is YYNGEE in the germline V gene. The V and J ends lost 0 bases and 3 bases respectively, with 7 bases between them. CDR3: CASSVAPGYEQYF. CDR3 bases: TGTGCCAGCAGCGTAGCTCCAGGCTACGAGCAGTACTTC.

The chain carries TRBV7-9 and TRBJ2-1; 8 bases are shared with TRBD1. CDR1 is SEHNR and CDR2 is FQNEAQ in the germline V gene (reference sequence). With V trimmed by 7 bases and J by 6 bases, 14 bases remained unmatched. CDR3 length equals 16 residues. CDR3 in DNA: TGTGCCAGCACCCATTCCCGGGACAGGAATGGCAATGAGCAGTTCTTC. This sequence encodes CASTHSRDRNGNEQFF.

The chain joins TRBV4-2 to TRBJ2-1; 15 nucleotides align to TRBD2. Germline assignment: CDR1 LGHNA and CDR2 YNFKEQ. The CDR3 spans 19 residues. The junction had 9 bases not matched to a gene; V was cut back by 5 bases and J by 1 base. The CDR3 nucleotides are TGTGCCAGCAGCGGATCGGGACTAGCGGGGGGACTTTCCTACAATGAGCAGTTCTTC. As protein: CASSGSGLAGGLSYNEQFF.

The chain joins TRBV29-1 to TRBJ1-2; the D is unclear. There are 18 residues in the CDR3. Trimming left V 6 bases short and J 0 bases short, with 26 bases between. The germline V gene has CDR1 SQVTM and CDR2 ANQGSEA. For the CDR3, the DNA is TGCAGCGTGGGGAGAATGTGGGCAGCAAAGGAAGCTAACTATGGCTACACCTTC. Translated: CSVGRMWAAKEANYGYTF.

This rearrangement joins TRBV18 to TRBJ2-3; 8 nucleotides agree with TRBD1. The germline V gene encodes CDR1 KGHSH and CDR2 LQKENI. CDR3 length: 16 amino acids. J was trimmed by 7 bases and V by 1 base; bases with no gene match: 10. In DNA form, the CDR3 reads TGTGCCAGCTCACCACGAACAGGGGGACCCGAGAATACGCAGTATTTT. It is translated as CASSPRTGGPENTQYF.

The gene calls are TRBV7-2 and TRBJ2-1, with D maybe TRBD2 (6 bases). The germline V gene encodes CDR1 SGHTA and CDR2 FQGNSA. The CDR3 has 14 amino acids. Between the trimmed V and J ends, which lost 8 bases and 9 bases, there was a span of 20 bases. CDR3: CASYGNLASSEQFF. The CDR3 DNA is TGTGCCAGCTACGGAAATCTAGCGAGCTCTGAGCAGTTCTTC.

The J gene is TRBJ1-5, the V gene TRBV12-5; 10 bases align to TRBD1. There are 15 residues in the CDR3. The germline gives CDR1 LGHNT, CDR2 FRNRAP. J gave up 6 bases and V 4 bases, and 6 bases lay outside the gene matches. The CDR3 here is CASGSSGTGVQPQHF. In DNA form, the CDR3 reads TGTGCTAGTGGTTCGTCCGGGACAGGGGTTCAGCCCCAGCATTTT.

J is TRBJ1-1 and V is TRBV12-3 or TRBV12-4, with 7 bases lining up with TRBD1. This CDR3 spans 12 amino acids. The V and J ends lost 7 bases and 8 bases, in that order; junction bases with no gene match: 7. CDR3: CASTYGTAEAFF. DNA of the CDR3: TGTGCCAGCACCTATGGGACAGCCGAAGCTTTCTTT.

The CDR3 coding sequence is TGCGCCAGCAGCTTGGTTCAGGGGTATAATTCACCCCTCCACTTT. Encoded protein: CASSLVQGYNSPLHF. J is TRBJ1-6 and V is TRBV5-1; a possible D gene is TRBD1 (6 bases). Trimming took 0 bases from V and 4 from J, leaving 8 bases between them. This CDR3 contains 15 residues. Germline lookup yields CDR1 SGHRS and CDR2 YFSETQ.

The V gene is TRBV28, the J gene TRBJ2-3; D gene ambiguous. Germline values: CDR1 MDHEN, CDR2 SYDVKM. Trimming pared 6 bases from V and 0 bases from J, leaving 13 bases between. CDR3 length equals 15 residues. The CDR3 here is CASSLSVASTDTQYF. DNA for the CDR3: TGTGCCAGCAGCCTCTCCGTAGCCAGCACAGATACGCAGTATTTT.

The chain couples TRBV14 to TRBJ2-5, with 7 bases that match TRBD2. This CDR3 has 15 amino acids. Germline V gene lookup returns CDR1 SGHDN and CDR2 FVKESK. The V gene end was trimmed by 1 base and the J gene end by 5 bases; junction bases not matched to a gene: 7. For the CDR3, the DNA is TGTGCCAGCAGCCAAGGGGTCTGGGGAGGGGAGACCCAGTACTTC. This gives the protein CASSQGVWGGETQYF.

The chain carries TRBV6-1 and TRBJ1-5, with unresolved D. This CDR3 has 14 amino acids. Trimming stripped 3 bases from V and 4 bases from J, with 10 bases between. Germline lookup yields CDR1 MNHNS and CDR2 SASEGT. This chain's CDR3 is CASSELQINQPQHF. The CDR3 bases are TGTGCCAGCAGTGAGTTACAGATTAATCAGCCCCAGCATTTT.

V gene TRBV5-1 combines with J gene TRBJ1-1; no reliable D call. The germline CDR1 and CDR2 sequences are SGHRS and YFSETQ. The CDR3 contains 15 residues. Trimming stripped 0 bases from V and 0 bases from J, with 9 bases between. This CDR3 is CASSLAAVVNTEAFF. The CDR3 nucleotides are TGCGCCAGCAGCTTGGCCGCGGTGGTGAACACTGAAGCTTTCTTT.

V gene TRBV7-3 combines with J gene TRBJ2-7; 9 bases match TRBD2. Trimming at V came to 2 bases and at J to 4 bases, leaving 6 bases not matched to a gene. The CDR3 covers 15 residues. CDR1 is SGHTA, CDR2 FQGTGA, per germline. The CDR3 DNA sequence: TGTGCCAGCAGCTTATACCCGGGACTAGCTTACGAGCAGTACTTC. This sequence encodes CASSLYPGLAYEQYF.

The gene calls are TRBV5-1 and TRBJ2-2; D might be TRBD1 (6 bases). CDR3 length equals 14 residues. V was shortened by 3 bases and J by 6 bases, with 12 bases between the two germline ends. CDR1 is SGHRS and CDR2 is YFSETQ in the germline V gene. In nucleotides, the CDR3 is TGCGCCAGCAGCTGGACACAGGGTGCCGGGGAGCTGTTTTTT. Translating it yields CASSWTQGAGELFF.

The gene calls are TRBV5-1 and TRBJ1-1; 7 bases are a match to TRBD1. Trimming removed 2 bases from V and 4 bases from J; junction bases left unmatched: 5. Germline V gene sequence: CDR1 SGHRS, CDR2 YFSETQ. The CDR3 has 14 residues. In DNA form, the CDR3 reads TGCGCCAGCAGCTTACAGGGGATGGGCACTGAAGCTTTCTTT. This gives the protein CASSLQGMGTEAFF.

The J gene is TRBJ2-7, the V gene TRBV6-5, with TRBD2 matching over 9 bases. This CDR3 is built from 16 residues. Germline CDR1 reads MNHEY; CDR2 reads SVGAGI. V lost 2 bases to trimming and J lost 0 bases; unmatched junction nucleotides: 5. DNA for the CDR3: TGTGCCAGCAGTTACCGGGCGGGGGGGAGCTCCTACGAGCAGTACTTC. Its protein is CASSYRAGGSSYEQYF.

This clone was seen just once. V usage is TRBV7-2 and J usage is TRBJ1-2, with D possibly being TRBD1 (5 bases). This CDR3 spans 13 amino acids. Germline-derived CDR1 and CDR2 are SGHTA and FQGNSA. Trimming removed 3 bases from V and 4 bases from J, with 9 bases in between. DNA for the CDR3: TGTGCCAGCAGCTTTCAGGGTACCTATGGCTACACCTTC. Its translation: CASSFQGTYGYTF. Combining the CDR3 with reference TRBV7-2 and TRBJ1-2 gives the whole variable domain GAGVSQSPSNKVTEKGKDVELRCDPISGHTALYWYRQSLGQGLEFLIYFQGNSAPDKSGLPSDRFSAERTGGSVSTLTIQRTQQEDSAVYLCASSFQGTYGYTFGSGTRLTVV.

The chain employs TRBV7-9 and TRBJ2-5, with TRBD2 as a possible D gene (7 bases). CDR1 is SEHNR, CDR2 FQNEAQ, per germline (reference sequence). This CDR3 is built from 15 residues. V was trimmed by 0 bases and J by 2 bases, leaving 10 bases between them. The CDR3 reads CASSLAGGLQETQYF. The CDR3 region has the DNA TGTGCCAGCAGCTTAGCGGGGGGGCTACAAGAGACCCAGTACTTC.

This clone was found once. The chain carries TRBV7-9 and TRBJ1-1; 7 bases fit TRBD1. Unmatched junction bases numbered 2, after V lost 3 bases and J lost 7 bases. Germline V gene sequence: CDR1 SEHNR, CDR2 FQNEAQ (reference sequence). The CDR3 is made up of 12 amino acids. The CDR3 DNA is TGTGCCAGCAGCTTCCGGGACAGTGAAGCTTTCTTT. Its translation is CASSFRDSEAFF.

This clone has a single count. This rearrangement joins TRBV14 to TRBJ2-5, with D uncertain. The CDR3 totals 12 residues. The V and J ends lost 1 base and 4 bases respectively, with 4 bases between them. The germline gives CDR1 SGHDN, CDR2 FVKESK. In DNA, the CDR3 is TGTGCCAGCAGCCAAGTCGTAGAGACCCAGTACTTC. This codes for CASSQVVETQYF.

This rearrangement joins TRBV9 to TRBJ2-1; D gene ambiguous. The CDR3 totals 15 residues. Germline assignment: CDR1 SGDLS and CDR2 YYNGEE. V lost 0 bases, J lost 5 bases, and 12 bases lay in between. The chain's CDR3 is CASSVGPLGDNEQFF. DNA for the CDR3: TGTGCCAGCAGCGTAGGCCCTCTAGGAGACAATGAGCAGTTCTTC.

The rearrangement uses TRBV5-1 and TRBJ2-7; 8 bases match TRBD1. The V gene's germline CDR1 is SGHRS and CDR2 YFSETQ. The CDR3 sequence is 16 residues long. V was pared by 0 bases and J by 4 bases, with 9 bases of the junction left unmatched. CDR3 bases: TGCGCCAGCAGCTTGGGGCCGGTGGACAGGGATTACGAGCAGTACTTC. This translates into CASSLGPVDRDYEQYF.

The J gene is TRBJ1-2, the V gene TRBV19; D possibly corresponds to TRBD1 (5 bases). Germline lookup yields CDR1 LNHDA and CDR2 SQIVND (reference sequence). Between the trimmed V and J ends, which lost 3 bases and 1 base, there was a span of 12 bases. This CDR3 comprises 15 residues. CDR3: CASSIGARYNYGYTF. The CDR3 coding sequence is TGTGCCAGTAGTATTGGGGCAAGATATAACTATGGCTACACCTTC.

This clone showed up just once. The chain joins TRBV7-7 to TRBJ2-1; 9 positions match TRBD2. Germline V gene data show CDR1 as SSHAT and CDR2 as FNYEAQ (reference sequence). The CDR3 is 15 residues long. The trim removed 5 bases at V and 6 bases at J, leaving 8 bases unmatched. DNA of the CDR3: TGTGCCAGCAGCCCCCTTAGCGGGGGTGGCAATGAGCAGTTCTTC. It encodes CASSPLSGGGNEQFF. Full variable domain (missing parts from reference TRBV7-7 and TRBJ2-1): GAGVSQSPRYKVTKRGQDVTLRCDPISSHATLYWYQQALGQGPEFLTYFNYEAQPDKSGLPSDRFSAERPEGSISTLTIQRTEQRDSAMYRCASSPLSGGGNEQFFGPGTRLTVL.

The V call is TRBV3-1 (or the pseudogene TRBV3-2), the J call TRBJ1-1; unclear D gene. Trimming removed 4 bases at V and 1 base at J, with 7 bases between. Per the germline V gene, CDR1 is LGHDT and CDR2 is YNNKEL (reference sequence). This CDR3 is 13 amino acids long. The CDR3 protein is CASSPNRNTEAFF. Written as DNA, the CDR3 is TGTGCCAGCAGCCCCAACAGGAACACTGAAGCTTTCTTT.

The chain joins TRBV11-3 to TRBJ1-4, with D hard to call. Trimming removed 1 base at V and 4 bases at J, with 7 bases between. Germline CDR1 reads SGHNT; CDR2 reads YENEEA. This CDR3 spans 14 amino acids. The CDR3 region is CASSLGGSNEKLFF. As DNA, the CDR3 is TGTGCCAGCAGCTTAGGAGGCAGTAATGAAAAACTGTTTTTT.

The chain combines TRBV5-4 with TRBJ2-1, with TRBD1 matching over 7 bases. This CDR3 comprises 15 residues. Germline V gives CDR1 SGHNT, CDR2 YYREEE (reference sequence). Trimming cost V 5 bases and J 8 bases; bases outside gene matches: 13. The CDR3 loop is CASSLRGLNRYEQFF. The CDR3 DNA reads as TGTGCCAGCAGTCTTAGGGGGCTTAATCGCTATGAGCAGTTCTTC.